A selection of T cell receptor beta chains follows, all from one sample in a study of regulatory T cells in long-lasting Graves disease. Each CDR3 protein is one row after TCRdb ran MiXCR on the multiplex PCR reads. This sample has hundreds of thousands of distinct CDR3 sequences, with 15% found just once. These data also featured in a second study, about T cells in Graves' hyperthyroidism and ophthalmopathy.

The source material was peripheral blood mononuclear cells (PBMCs), sampled at new diagnosis, from a patient treated with antithyroid drugs. Receptors originate from a woman in her 40s with Graves disease. Each CDR3 is given with its conserved first and last residue. A D gene is named only where the DNA matches it firmly. Clone size is given for some rows only: seen once, a few or many times, or a class if the clone is expanded.

>TRBD2|TRBV3-1|15|many|TRBJ2-1
TGTGCCAGCAGCTACACTAGCGGGAGGGTTGATGAGCAGTTCTTC
CASSYTSGRVDEQFF
>TRBD2|TRBV12-3/TRBV12-4|16|many|TRBJ2-1
TGTGCCAGCAATCTGCTAGCGGGAGGAACCTACAATGAGCAGTTCTTC
CASNLLAGGTYNEQFF
>-|TRBV19|18|few|TRBJ2-2
TGTGCCAGTAGTATAGATTGGGGGGAGGCTTCGAACACCGGGGAGCTGTTTTTT
CASSIDWGEASNTGELFF
>-|TRBV12-3/TRBV12-4|15|many|TRBJ2-2
TGTGCCAGCAGTTTCCCCGGTAGAAGCACCGGGGAGCTGTTTTTT
CASSFPGRSTGELFF
>TRBD2|TRBV20-1|15|many|TRBJ2-1
TGCAGTGCTACCCCCTTTAGCGGGATTAACAATGAGCAGTTCTTC
CSATPFSGINNEQFF
>-|TRBV12-3/TRBV12-4|13|many|TRBJ1-1
TGTGCCAGCAAGGCGACGGTTAACACTGAAGCTTTCTTT
CASKATVNTEAFF
>TRBD1|TRBV12-3/TRBV12-4|15|many|TRBJ2-3
TGTGCCAGCAGTTTGGGGACAGGGGGAACAGATACGCAGTATTTT
CASSLGTGGTDTQYF
>TRBD2|TRBV28|16|few|TRBJ2-3
TGTGCCAGCAAATACTCTCTAGCGGTAGGCACAGATACGCAGTATTTT
CASKYSLAVGTDTQYF
>TRBD1|TRBV12-3/TRBV12-4|15|many|TRBJ2-5
TGTGCCAGCAGTAGCGACAGGGGGCCAGGGGAGACCCAGTACTTC
CASSSDRGPGETQYF
>-|TRBV27|15|many|TRBJ2-7
TGTGCCAGCAGTAGCGACCGACGGGGCCTCTACGAGCAGTACTTC
CASSSDRRGLYEQYF
>TRBD2|TRBV12-3/TRBV12-4|17|-|TRBJ2-3
TGTGCCAGCAGTTCGAACTTAGGGACTAGCCGGGGAGATACGCAGTATTTT
CASSSNLGTSRGDTQYF
>TRBD2|TRBV10-2|18|-|TRBJ2-3
TGCGCCAGCAGTGAGCTAGCGGGAGGATCTAATAGCACAGATACGCAGTATTTT
CASSELAGGSNSTDTQYF
>-|TRBV5-5|14|-|TRBJ2-2
TGTGCCAGCAGCCAAAACAGGGAAACCGGGGAGCTGTTTTTT
CASSQNRETGELFF
>TRBD1|TRBV28|13|many|TRBJ1-5
TGTGCCAGCCAGGGGGGGTTTGGTCAGCCCCAGCATTTT
CASQGGFGQPQHF
>-|TRBV6-2/TRBV6-3|12|-|TRBJ2-1
TGTGCCAGCAGTTACCCGACGGTGGAGCAGTTCTTC
CASSYPTVEQFF
>TRBD1|TRBV9|16|few|TRBJ2-3
TGTGCCAGCAGCGTGGGGGACAGGGTGTTTACAGATACGCAGTATTTT
CASSVGDRVFTDTQYF
>TRBD1|TRBV12-3/TRBV12-4|15|-|TRBJ1-1
TGTGCCAGCAGTAGGACAGGGTCGATGAACACTGAAGCTTTCTTT
CASSRTGSMNTEAFF
>TRBD2|TRBV4-1|20|-|TRBJ2-1
TGCGCCAGCAGCCAAGTTCCCTGGACTAGCGGGAGGCACACTCACAATGAGCGGTTCTTC
CASSQVPWTSGRHTHNERFF
>-|TRBV11-2|13|many|TRBJ2-1
TGTGCCAGCAGCTTCCAGTCGGACAATGAGCAGTTCTTC
CASSFQSDNEQFF
>TRBD1|TRBV12-3/TRBV12-4|17|-|TRBJ2-1
TGTGCCAGCAGTTTAGAGTCGTGGGGACAGGGGTACAATGAGCAGTTCTTC
CASSLESWGQGYNEQFF
>-|TRBV6-2/TRBV6-3|16|-|TRBJ2-1
TGTGCCAGCAGTTACGGAAGTTTGAGCTCCTACAATGAGCAGTTCTTC
CASSYGSLSSYNEQFF
>TRBD2|TRBV11-2|15|many|TRBJ2-5
TGTGCCAGCAGCATTAGCGGGAGGGACCAAGAGACCCAGTACTTC
CASSISGRDQETQYF
>TRBD1|TRBV9|16|once|TRBJ2-2
TGTGCCAGCAGGCCCGGGACAGGGGGTCGGGGCGGGGAGCTGTTTTTT
CASRPGTGGRGGELFF
>-|TRBV12-3/TRBV12-4|12|many|TRBJ2-3
TGTGCCAGCAGCTGGGAAGCAGATACGCAGTATTTT
CASSWEADTQYF
>TRBD1|TRBV15|16|many|TRBJ1-5
TGTGCCACCAGCACCTGGGGACAGGGGGACAATCAGCCCCAGCATTTT
CATSTWGQGDNQPQHF
>TRBD1|TRBV20-1|14|few|TRBJ2-7
TGCAGTGCTAGGGGGACAGGGGGCGAGTACGAGCAGTACTTC
CSARGTGGEYEQYF
>-|TRBV11-2|17|many|TRBJ2-6
TGTGCCAGCAGACGTAAAAAGGGGCTCTCTGGGGCCAACGTCCTGACTTTC
CASRRKKGLSGANVLTF
>TRBD2|TRBV2|15|many|TRBJ2-2
TGTGCCAGCAGTGCCGGGAGGGTGGACACCGGGGAGCTGTTTTTT
CASSAGRVDTGELFF
>-|TRBV29-1|13|-|TRBJ1-4
TGCAGCGTTCAGGCCAGGGGTGGCGAAAAACTGTTTTTT
CSVQARGGEKLFF
>-|TRBV11-2|14|many|TRBJ2-1
TGTGCCAGCAGCTTAGACAGGGGAGGAGATGAGCAGTTCTTC
CASSLDRGGDEQFF
>-|TRBV7-2|14|many|TRBJ2-3
TGTGCCAGCAGCTTAGATTCCGGCACAGATACGCAGTATTTT
CASSLDSGTDTQYF
>TRBD1|TRBV12-3/TRBV12-4|14|many|TRBJ2-5
TGTGCCAGCAGTTTTATGGACAGGCAAGAGACCCAGTACTTC
CASSFMDRQETQYF
>TRBD2|TRBV20-1|15|many|TRBJ2-7
TGCAGTGCTAGAGATCCAAAAGCGGGAGGAGGTGAGCAGTACTTC
CSARDPKAGGGEQYF
>-|TRBV12-3/TRBV12-4|14|many|TRBJ2-6
TGTGCCAGCAGTTCCCACAGGGGCGGGAGCGTCCTGACTTTC
CASSSHRGGSVLTF
>TRBD2|TRBV4-2|15|-|TRBJ2-1
TGTGCCAGCAGCCAAAGACTAGCGGGAGGTGATGAGCAGTTCTTC
CASSQRLAGGDEQFF
>-|TRBV27|16|many|TRBJ2-7
TGTGCCAGCAGTTTATCGTTTCAGGGTAGCTCCTACGAGCAGTACTTC
CASSLSFQGSSYEQYF
>-|TRBV14|16|many|TRBJ1-5
TGTGCCAGCAGCCGCCTCGGGACGCTTAGCAATCAGCCCCAGCATTTT
CASSRLGTLSNQPQHF